The 11 T cell receptor beta chains presented below share a single source sample, sequenced in a study of PD-1 blockade in classical Hodgkin lymphoma (TCRdb year 2020). Explained via the paper, the time point label denotes: cycle 2 day 1 (C2D1) of nivolumab. All trial patients had relapsed after autologous stem cell transplantation, with cohorts A, B and C differing in prior brentuximab vedotin exposure. The library was obtained by the immunoSEQ multiplex PCR assay. TCRdb took over this immuneACCESS table, retaining in-frame rearrangements with V and J assigned. Such tables are incomplete; in checked studies, under half of the missing clones stem from an unresolved V gene, and the remainder is unexplained. The sample includes approximately 30,000 clones, with approximately 87% observed a single time. The ten largest make up about 20% of the sample. Source: peripheral blood mononuclear cells (PBMCs), taken before the second cycle of nivolumab. These receptors were obtained from a human donor with classical Hodgkin lymphoma.

The chain couples TRBV4-3 to TRBJ1-2; D is possibly TRBD1 (6 bases). V was trimmed by 1 base and J by 4 bases, leaving 10 bases between them. This CDR3 region has 14 residues. Germline V gives CDR1 LGHNA, CDR2 YSLEER. The CDR3, as DNA: TGCGCCAGCAGCCAAGGCTTACAGGGCTATGGCTACACCTTC. Translated: CASSQGLQGYGYTF.

This chain uses TRBV28 with TRBJ2-3; D uncertain. Between the trimmed V and J ends, which lost 11 bases and 4 bases, there was a span of 13 bases. Per the germline V gene, CDR1 is MDHEN and CDR2 is SYDVKM. The CDR3 is made up of 12 amino acids. The CDR3 loop is CAAADWADTQYF. In DNA, the CDR3 is TGTGCCGCCGCGGATTGGGCAGATACGCAGTATTTT. Drawing the rest from reference TRBV28 and TRBJ2-3, the complete variable domain is DVKVTQSSRYLVKRTGEKVFLECVQDMDHENMFWYRQDPGLGLRLIYFSYDVKMKEKGDIPEGYSVSREKKERFSLILESASTNQTSMYLCAAADWADTQYFGPGTRLTVL.

This clone turned up a few times. A junction end diverges from the germline sequence, so it may reflect a read error. The V and J genes are TRBV7-7 and TRBJ1-4; D not resolved. This CDR3 has 13 residues. CDR1 SSHAT and CDR2 FNYEAQ come from the germline V gene (reference sequence). CDR3 region: CASSNGLREKLFF. The CDR3, as DNA: TGTGCTAGCAGTAACGGGCTGAGGGAAAAACTGTTTTTT.

The chain joins TRBV28 to TRBJ1-2; D is uncertain. V gave up 5 bases and J gave up 8 bases, with 12 bases separating them. CDR1 and CDR2 (germline): MDHEN, SYDVKM. The CDR3 spans 12 residues. The CDR3 region is CASSPINRGYTF. The CDR3 coding sequence is TGTGCCAGCAGTCCGATTAACAGAGGCTACACCTTC.

The chain is built from TRBV29-1 and TRBJ1-1; 8 bases align to TRBD1. The germline V gene encodes CDR1 SQVTM and CDR2 ANQGSEA. The V gene end was trimmed by 4 bases and the J gene end by 6 bases; junction bases not matched to a gene: 4. The CDR3 runs 12 residues. CDR3 residues: CSVATGAPEAFF. As DNA, the CDR3 is TGCAGCGTTGCGACAGGGGCCCCTGAAGCTTTCTTT.

This chain links TRBV27 with TRBJ1-2; D perhaps matches TRBD1 (5 bases). Trimming stripped 0 bases from V and 4 bases from J, with 9 bases between. The CDR3 length is 14 residues. Looked up from germline, CDR1 is MNHEY and CDR2 is SMNVEV (reference sequence). CDR3 DNA sequence: TGTGCCAGCAGTTTATCCGGGGGAACCTATGGCTACACCTTC. Translation gives CASSLSGGTYGYTF.

This chain joins TRBV12-5 and TRBJ2-1; 11 bases fit TRBD2. The CDR3 loop spans 18 amino acids. V was pared by 3 bases and J by 0 bases, with 7 bases of the junction left unmatched. In germline, CDR1 is LGHNT, CDR2 FRNRAP. The CDR3 DNA reads TGTGCTAGTGGTTTTCTCGGACTAGCGGGCGGCTCCTACAATGAGCAGTTCTTC. Its protein product is CASGFLGLAGGSYNEQFF.

The table lists this clone with a count of one. The chain carries TRBV9 and TRBJ1-3; no definite D call. The CDR3 is 14 residues long. Germline lookup yields CDR1 SGDLS and CDR2 YYNGEE. V was clipped by 4 bases and J by 2 bases, with 10 bases between them. CDR3 loop: CASSRRGTGNTIYF. DNA for the CDR3: TGTGCCAGCAGCAGACGGGGTACTGGAAACACCATATATTTT. The whole variable domain, filled in from reference TRBV9 and TRBJ1-3, reads DSGVTQTPKHLITATGQRVTLRCSPRSGDLSVYWYQQSLDQGLQFLIQYYNGEERAKGNILERFSAQQFPDLHSELNLSSLELGDSALYFCASSRRGTGNTIYFGEGSWLTVV.

This chain joins TRBV5-4 and TRBJ2-3; D is perhaps TRBD2 (6 bases). V was cut by 0 bases and J by 3 bases, with 20 bases left in between. This CDR3 is built from 18 residues. The germline CDR1 and CDR2 sequences are SGHNT and YYREEE (reference sequence). The DNA for the CDR3 is TGTGCCAGCAGCTTGGGCATAAGGACTATCCGGCGAACAGATACGCAGTATTTT. Protein: CASSLGIRTIRRTDTQYF.

V and J are TRBV11-2 and TRBJ1-6; no firm D call. Germline CDR1 is SGHAT and CDR2 is FQNNGV. Trimming removed 5 bases at V and 7 bases at J, with 15 bases between. The CDR3 length is 15 residues. The CDR3 DNA reads as TGTGCCAGCAGCCCAAGCGGACGGCCGAATTCACCCCTCCACTTT. Protein product: CASSPSGRPNSPLHF.

The rearrangement uses TRBV6-6 and TRBJ1-1, with D uncertain. Germline assignment: CDR1 MNHNY and CDR2 SVGAGI (reference sequence). V lost 10 bases and J lost 0, with 12 bases in between. The CDR3 spans 13 residues. The CDR3 DNA reads TGTGCCACCCGAGGGTCCATGAACACTGAAGCTTTCTTT. Translated: CATRGSMNTEAFF.